These 13 T cell receptor beta chains originate from one sample sequenced in a study of cytomegalovirus exposure and HLA in healthy donors. The PCR had 60 Vbeta and 13 Jbeta primers. Profiling relied on immunoSEQ multiplex PCR, and the TCRdb table lists in-frame clones only, not all of them. Among under 150,000 clones, over 75% were seen once, and the ten largest hold less than 5.5%. The sample taken for sequencing was PBMCs. These TCRs come from a woman in her 30s in good health and CMV-seropositive.

The gene calls are TRBV4-1 and TRBJ2-7; TRBD2 agrees at 11 bases. The trim removed 2 bases at V and 5 bases at J, leaving 8 bases unmatched. Germline V lookup: CDR1 MGHRA, CDR2 YSYEKL. The CDR3 covers 16 residues. The DNA of the CDR3 is TGCGCCAGCAGCCAACCGACTAGCGGGAAAAAGGACGAGCAGTACTTC. Protein sequence: CASSQPTSGKKDEQYF.

J is TRBJ1-2 and V is TRBV14; 12 nucleotides agree with TRBD1. Germline V lookup: CDR1 SGHDN, CDR2 FVKESK. The CDR3 runs to 16 residues. V was pared by 4 bases and J by 0 bases, with 3 bases of the junction left unmatched. The CDR3 DNA reads as TGTGCCAGCAGCCTGGGACAGGGGGCGGCTAACTATGGCTACACCTTC. Amino acid sequence: CASSLGQGAANYGYTF.

V and J are TRBV15 and TRBJ2-5; possible D gene TRBD1, 5 bases. Trimming left V 2 bases short and J 2 bases short, with 9 bases between. In germline, CDR1 is LNHNV, CDR2 YYDKDF (reference sequence). The CDR3 totals 14 residues. CDR3 amino acids: CATSRFSGQETQYF. In nucleotides, the CDR3 is TGTGCCACCAGCAGATTTTCAGGGCAAGAGACCCAGTACTTC.

V usage is TRBV6-1 and J usage is TRBJ2-6; D possibly corresponds to TRBD2 (6 bases). Germline loops: CDR1 MNHNS, CDR2 SASEGT. The V gene lost 2 bases and the J gene lost 0 bases, with 8 bases spanning the gap. The length of the CDR3 is 16 residues. The CDR3 coding sequence is TGTGCCAGCAGTGAAAATAGCGGCTCTGGGGCCAACGTCCTGACTTTC. This sequence encodes CASSENSGSGANVLTF.

The chain employs TRBV19 and TRBJ1-5; D may be TRBD1 (5 bases). The germline gives CDR1 LNHDA, CDR2 SQIVND (reference sequence). V shed 6 bases and J shed 2 bases, with 20 bases lying between them. The CDR3 is made up of 17 amino acids. The CDR3 is CASSPLGGVGGNQPQHF. CDR3 nucleotide sequence: TGTGCCAGTAGCCCCCTTGGGGGGGTCGGAGGCAATCAGCCCCAGCATTTT.

This sequence joins TRBV6-5 and TRBJ1-5; D perhaps matches TRBD1 (6 bases). The V end was cut by 4 bases, the J end by 5 bases, with 9 bases between. The germline CDR1 and CDR2 sequences are MNHEY and SVGAGI. This CDR3 has 13 amino acids. The DNA for the CDR3 is TGTGCCAGCAGTTTGTCAGGGGATCAGCCCCAGCATTTT. Translating gives CASSLSGDQPQHF.

The V gene is TRBV10-1, the J gene TRBJ2-7, with 9 nucleotides matching TRBD1. The length of the CDR3 is 15 residues. CDR1 is WNHNN, CDR2 SYGVQD, per germline (reference sequence). V gave up 7 bases and J gave up 5 bases; unmatched junction bases: 12. The CDR3, as DNA: TGCGCCAGCACTTTTGGGACAGGGACCAGACACGAGCAGTACTTC. Translated: CASTFGTGTRHEQYF.

A remark on this clone: One end of the junction does not line up with germline, which may come from a read error. The same CDR3 also results from other DNA sequences found in this sample. The chain uses TRBV10-3 and TRBJ2-5, with TRBD2 matching 12 bases. Germline V CDR1 and CDR2: ENHRY, SYGVKD. This CDR3 has 15 amino acids. CDR3 residues: CAIGRLAGDRETQYF. The CDR3, as DNA: TGTGCCATCGGACGACTAGCGGGAGATCGAGAGACTCAGTACTTC.

The genes are TRBV7-9 and TRBJ2-3; TRBD2 is a possible D gene (6 bases). V lost 1 base and J 6 bases, leaving 20 bases between the germline ends. CDR1 SEHNR and CDR2 FQNEAQ come from the germline V gene (reference sequence). The CDR3 extends over 17 amino acids. The CDR3 DNA reads TGTGCCAGCAGCTTAGGCCGGACTACCCTCGAGGGGGATACGCAGTATTTT. Translating gives CASSLGRTTLEGDTQYF.

The chain links TRBV6-5 to TRBJ2-3; TRBD2 might be the D (5 bases). The length of the CDR3 is 16 residues. The germline gives CDR1 MNHEY, CDR2 SVGAGI. V dropped 0 bases and J dropped 4 bases, with 14 bases sitting between them. CDR3 protein: CASSYSTEPGADTQYF. As DNA, the CDR3 is TGTGCCAGCAGTTACTCGACGGAGCCCGGGGCAGATACGCAGTATTTT.

V usage is TRBV7-2 and J usage is TRBJ1-3; the D gene is possibly TRBD1 (5 bases). Looked up from germline, CDR1 is SGHTA and CDR2 is FQGNSA. CDR3 size: 16 residues. V dropped 5 bases and J dropped 0 bases, with 14 bases sitting between them. The CDR3, as DNA: TGTGCCAGCAGCCCCCTTGACAGTTTCTCTGGAAACACCATATATTTT. Its protein product is CASSPLDSFSGNTIYF.

The rearrangement joins TRBV25-1 to TRBJ2-7; D is perhaps TRBD1 (6 bases). The CDR3 totals 10 residues. V gave up 8 bases and J gave up 4 bases, with 6 bases separating them. Germline lookup yields CDR1 MGHDK and CDR2 SYGVNS. DNA for the CDR3: TGTGCCAGCCAGGGGTACGAGCAGTACTTC. Translation: CASQGYEQYF.

The rearrangement links TRBV2 to TRBJ2-7; D remains unclear. The CDR3 contains 11 residues. Germline assignment: CDR1 SNHLY and CDR2 FYNNEI. Trimming removed 8 bases at V and 3 bases at J, with 8 bases between. CDR3 loop: CASRLYYEQYF. CDR3 coding DNA: TGTGCCAGCCGACTCTACTACGAGCAGTACTTC. The full variable domain, in which reference TRBV2 and TRBJ2-7 provide the parts outside the CDR3, is EPEVTQTPSHQVTQMGQEVILRCVPISNHLYFYWYRQILGQKVEFLVSFYNNEISEKSEIFDDQFSVERPDGSNFTLKIRSTKLEDSAMYFCASRLYYEQYFGPGTRLTVT.